These 9 T cell receptor beta chains share one sample of origin, sequenced in a study of shared clonotypes between healthy human individuals. Sequencing was performed with immunoSEQ multiplex PCR; in TCRdb, only in-frame clones are kept and a portion is missing. Of 730,000 or so clones in the sample, about three quarters are singletons; the top ten hold less than 2%. The sequencing sample was made of memory CD4+ T cells sorted from blood. Regarding subset: CD45RA-negative fraction. Receptors were obtained from a woman under 40 in good health.

This clone was recorded a few times. The rearrangement joins TRBV2 to TRBJ2-6, with TRBD2 identical over 8 bases. V was clipped by 5 bases and J by 0 bases; unmatched bases: 9. The CDR3 loop spans 18 amino acids. The germline V gene encodes CDR1 SNHLY and CDR2 FYNNEI. In DNA form, the CDR3 reads TGTGCCAGCAGTAAAGGGTTAGCGGGAACCTCTGGGGCCAACGTCCTGACTTTC. Translation gives CASSKGLAGTSGANVLTF.

The chain is built from TRBV11-1 and TRBJ2-5; 14 bases are shared with TRBD2. The CDR3 extends over 14 amino acids. Germline V CDR1 and CDR2: SGHAT, FQDESV (reference sequence). With V trimmed by 5 bases and J by 10 bases, 6 bases remained unmatched. The CDR3 sequence: CASSPGTSGRIQYF. For the CDR3, the DNA is TGTGCCAGCAGCCCCGGGACTAGCGGGAGAATCCAGTACTTC.

The chain is built from TRBV18 and TRBJ2-7, with a weak D call TRBD2 (6 bases). Trimming removed 3 bases from V and 3 bases from J, with 12 bases in between. Germline CDR1 KGHSH, CDR2 LQKENI. The CDR3 is 14 residues long. The CDR3 here is CASSPSRGNYEQYF. CDR3 nucleotide sequence: TGTGCCAGCTCACCTTCTCGGGGGAACTACGAGCAGTACTTC.

The chain has TRBV28 and TRBJ1-5, with TRBD1 matching over 8 bases. Trimming at V came to 4 bases and at J to 8 bases, leaving 4 bases not matched to a gene. The CDR3 spans 13 residues. Germline V CDR1 and CDR2: MDHEN, SYDVKM. The DNA of the CDR3 is TGTGCCAGCAGTTACGACAGGGGTGAGCCCCAGCATTTT. This gives the protein CASSYDRGEPQHF.

V is TRBV5-1 and J is TRBJ2-7; D call uncertain. The germline V gene has CDR1 SGHRS and CDR2 YFSETQ. The CDR3 is 13 residues long. V lost 2 bases to trimming and J lost 6 bases, with 12 bases between them. The CDR3 nucleotides read TGCGCCAGCAGCTTACTTGATGAGCGCGAGCAGTACTTC. Translated: CASSLLDEREQYF.

Note on this clone: Other DNA sequences in this specimen translate into the identical CDR3. CDR3 DNA: TGTGCCAGCAGTGGTCTAGCGAACACCGGGGAGCTGTTTTTT. The encoded protein is CASSGLANTGELFF. The chain joins TRBV6-1 to TRBJ2-2; no definite D call. The germline V gene encodes CDR1 MNHNS and CDR2 SASEGT. Trimming cost V 4 bases and J 0 bases, with 6 bases left between them. The length of the CDR3 is 14 residues.

The chain employs TRBV5-4 and TRBJ2-1; 8 bases line up with TRBD1. This CDR3 region has 11 residues. Germline CDR1 reads SGHNT; CDR2 reads YYREEE (reference sequence). Trimming cost V 4 bases and J 14 bases; bases outside gene matches: 5. The CDR3 DNA reads as TGTGCCAGCAGCAAGACAGGGGTTGAGTTCTTC. Protein: CASSKTGVEFF.

In this sample, this clone turned up a few times. This sample also contains other DNA sequences that code for the same CDR3. This chain links TRBV29-1 with TRBJ2-1; D is uncertain. Germline V gene data show CDR1 as SQVTM and CDR2 as ANQGSEA. V lost 4 bases and J lost 7, with 8 bases in between. The CDR3 is 11 residues long. CDR3: CSVAPVNEQFF. DNA of the CDR3: TGCAGCGTTGCTCCCGTAAATGAGCAGTTCTTC.

V usage is TRBV5-1 and J usage is TRBJ2-1; possibly TRBD2 for D (5 bases). The CDR3 contains 12 residues. From germline, CDR1 is SGHRS and CDR2 YFSETQ. V lost 5 bases and J lost 7, with 10 bases in between. The CDR3 DNA reads TGCGCCAGCAGTGGGAGTAATAATGAGCAGTTCTTC. Its protein is CASSGSNNEQFF.